The clone carrying this TCR beta chain came up a few times. Its specificity is not known. Using its own MiXCR run on the RT-PCR reads, TCRdb lists one record per CDR3 protein. This table has some 480,000 distinct CDR3 sequences, 9.5% to 12% appearing once. These data come from a study of response to subunit inactivated influenza vaccine. CDR3 length: 15 amino acids. V shed 8 bases and J shed 4 bases, with 17 bases lying between them. Germline loops: CDR1 SEHNR, CDR2 FQNEAQ (reference sequence). Study-wide findings and caveats: Authors proposed each seasonal influenza vaccination draws in few new T cells.

The specimen was PBMCs from blood, collected more than 35 days after vaccination. V gene TRBV7-9 combines with J gene TRBJ2-2; tentatively, D is TRBD2 (5 bases). The receptor was derived from a man aged 50 to 60 who received an inactivated influenza vaccine. CDR3 residues: CASGTTSGGTGELFF. The CDR3 DNA reads as TGTGCCAGCGGTACAACTAGTGGCGGCACCGGGGAGCTGTTTTTT.